The 5 T cell receptor beta chains given below trace back to one sample, sequenced in a study of spatial heterogeneity in lung cancer. TCRdb ran MiXCR on the 5' RACE reads and lists one entry per CDR3 protein. The sample lists about 87,000 distinct CDR3 sequences, just under 20% occurring once. The time point was: blood at routine non-recurrence follow-up after resection. The sequences come from PBMCs, collected at follow-up. The receptors were sampled from a male donor with early-stage non-small cell lung cancer.

The chain joins TRBV7-9 to TRBJ1-4, with D unclear. From germline, CDR1 is SEHNR and CDR2 FQNEAQ (reference sequence). The V end was cut by 0 bases, the J end by 7 bases, with 12 bases between. The CDR3 consists of 15 residues. CDR3 amino acids: CASSLAEGIREKLFF. CDR3 nucleotide sequence: TGTGCCAGCAGCTTAGCGGAGGGAATTCGTGAAAAACTGTTTTTT. Full variable domain (missing parts from reference TRBV7-9 and TRBJ1-4): DTGVSQNPRHKITKRGQNVTFRCDPISEHNRLYWYRQTLGQGPEFLTYFQNEAQLEKSRLLSDRFSAERPKGSFSTLEIQRTEQGDSAMYLCASSLAEGIREKLFFGSGTQLSVL.

This clonotype was counted a few times. The chain has TRBV2 and TRBJ2-1, with 11 bases matching TRBD2. Germline CDR1 and CDR2: SNHLY and FYNNEI. This CDR3 contains 14 residues. Unmatched junction bases numbered 5, after V lost 4 bases and J lost 9 bases. The CDR3, as DNA: TGTGCCAGCAGTGTACTAGCGGGAGTGGGTGAGCAGTTCTTC. It yields the protein CASSVLAGVGEQFF.

The chain uses TRBV12-3 or TRBV12-4 and TRBJ1-5; D gene unclear. The V end lost 7 bases, the J end lost 4 bases, and 11 bases lay between the germline ends. The CDR3 runs 13 residues. DNA of the CDR3: TGTGCCAGCACGGCCGGGAAGAATCAGCCCCAGCATTTT. As protein: CASTAGKNQPQHF.

This clonotype appeared a few times. This rearrangement joins TRBV27 to TRBJ1-6; D not resolved. The V gene lost 2 bases and the J gene lost 0 bases, with 8 bases spanning the gap. The CDR3 loop spans 16 amino acids. The germline gives CDR1 MNHEY, CDR2 SMNVEV (reference sequence). CDR3 sequence (DNA): TGTGCCAGCAGTTTAAATCCCTACTCCTATAATTCACCCCTCCACTTT. Translating gives CASSLNPYSYNSPLHF.

In this sample, this clonotype turned up a few times. CDR3 in amino acids: CASSLLSVREQETQYF. The CDR3 DNA sequence: TGTGCCAGCAGCTTACTTTCAGTCAGAGAACAAGAGACCCAGTACTTC. The genes are TRBV7-8 and TRBJ2-5, with D unclear. Germline V CDR1 and CDR2: SGHVS, FQNEAQ. V lost 2 bases to trimming and J lost 2 bases, with 15 bases between them. The CDR3 length is 16 residues.